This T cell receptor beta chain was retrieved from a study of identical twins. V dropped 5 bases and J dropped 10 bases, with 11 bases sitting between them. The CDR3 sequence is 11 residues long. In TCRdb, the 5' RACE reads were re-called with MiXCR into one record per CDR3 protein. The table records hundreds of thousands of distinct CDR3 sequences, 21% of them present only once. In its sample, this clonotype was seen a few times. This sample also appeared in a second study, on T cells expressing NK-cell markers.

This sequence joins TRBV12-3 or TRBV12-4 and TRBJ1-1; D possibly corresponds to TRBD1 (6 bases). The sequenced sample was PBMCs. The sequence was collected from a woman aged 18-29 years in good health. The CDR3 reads CASSLTGTAFF. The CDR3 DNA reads TGTGCCAGCAGTCTTACAGGGACAGCTTTCTTT.